This T cell receptor beta chain was retrieved from a study of shared clonotypes between healthy human individuals. Using immunoSEQ multiplex PCR, the repertoire was profiled, and TCRdb retains in-frame clones only, with some absent. This sample carries around 2.5 million clones, 80% to 95% of them seen once, and the ten largest clones take approximately 0.36%. This CDR3 spans 15 amino acids. V was cut by 7 bases and J by 2 bases, with 16 bases left in between. Per the germline V gene, CDR1 is SGHDT and CDR2 is YYEEEE. The chain joins TRBV5-6 to TRBJ1-3; a possible D gene is TRBD1 (6 bases). The origin of this receptor is a man younger than 35 in good health. Some clones in this sample may be carry-over from other donors' samples. The sequenced sample consisted of naive CD4+ T cells from PBMCs. Described subset: CD45RA+ positively selected. CDR3 residues: CASGGGTNAGNTIYF. The CDR3 coding sequence is TGTGCCAGCGGCGGCGGGACAAACGCTGGAAACACCATATATTTT.